This T cell receptor (beta chain) was sequenced in a study of immune evolution from preneoplasia to lung adenocarcinoma. About the research overall: HLA loss of heterozygosity: about 7% AIS, about 15% MIA, approximately 35% ADC, none AAH.

Remarks on this clone: The antigen is unknown.

Study outcomes and limitations: Top clone share appeared to fall from AAH through AIS, MIA, adenocarcinoma.

TCRdb's table, derived via immunoSEQ multiplex PCR, lists solely in-frame clones and lacks some. The table includes roughly 11,000 clones, about four fifths detected once. Trimming removed 6 bases from V and 1 base from J, with 12 bases in between. The germline V gene encodes CDR1 LNHDA and CDR2 SQIVND (reference sequence). The length of the CDR3 is 14 residues. H&E slides confirmed each diagnosis, reviewed by two pathologists independently. Macro-dissection enriched premalignant or tumor cells before nucleic acid extraction. The clonotype was recovered from a person aged 70 to 79 with lung adenocarcinoma. This chain links TRBV19 with TRBJ1-1; D unresolved. Sequences were obtained from FFPE minimally invasive lung adenocarcinoma tissue. The chain's CDR3 is CASRSRTGNTEAFF. The CDR3 DNA is TGTGCCAGTAGATCTCGGACGGGGAACACTGAAGCTTTCTTT.